This T cell receptor beta chain was documented in a study of shared clonotypes between healthy human individuals. Across the whole study: Three CD4 naive, three CD4 memory, two CD8 naive and one CD8 memory plate were used per donor.

HIV-negative, healthy adults without recent acute infections or vaccinations were the donors. Trimming removed 0 bases at V and 4 bases at J, with 6 bases between. Germline CDR1 reads MNHEY; CDR2 reads SVGAGI. The CDR3 runs to 13 residues. It was across several immunoSEQ plates that each subset's genomic DNA was evenly split. Profiling relied on immunoSEQ multiplex PCR, and the TCRdb table lists in-frame clones only, not all of them. The repertoire holds 2 million to 2.5 million clones, with around 95% as singletons. Note on this clone: Antigen specificity is unknown. Distinct nucleotide sequences in the sample also encode this CDR3.

Study-level findings and limits: Memory subsets had estimated richness that was generally smaller than that of naive subsets.

J is TRBJ1-1 and V is TRBV6-5; weak D call: TRBD1 (5 bases). The source material was naive CD4+ T cells sorted from blood. Subset denoted: CD45RA+ positively selected. The origin of this receptor is a man between 18 and 29 years old in good health. The CDR3 sequence: CASSYSGRTEAFF. CDR3 DNA sequence: TGTGCCAGCAGTTACTCGGGGCGCACTGAAGCTTTCTTT.